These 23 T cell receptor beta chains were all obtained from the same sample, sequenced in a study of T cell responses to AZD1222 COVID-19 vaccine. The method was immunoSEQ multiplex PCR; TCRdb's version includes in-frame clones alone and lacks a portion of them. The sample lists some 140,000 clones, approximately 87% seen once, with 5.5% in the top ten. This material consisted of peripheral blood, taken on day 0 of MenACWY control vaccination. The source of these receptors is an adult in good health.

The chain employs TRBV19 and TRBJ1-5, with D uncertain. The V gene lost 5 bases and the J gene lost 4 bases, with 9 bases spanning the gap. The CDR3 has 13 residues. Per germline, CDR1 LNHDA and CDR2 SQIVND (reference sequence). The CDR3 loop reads CASSVGRNQPQHF. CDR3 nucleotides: TGTGCCAGTAGTGTAGGACGAAATCAGCCCCAGCATTTT.

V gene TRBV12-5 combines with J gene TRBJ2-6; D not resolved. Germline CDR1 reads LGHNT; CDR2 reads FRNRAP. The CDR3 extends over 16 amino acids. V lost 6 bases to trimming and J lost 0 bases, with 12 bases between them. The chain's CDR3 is CASGPTPSSGANVLTF. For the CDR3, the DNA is TGTGCTAGTGGCCCTACTCCATCCTCTGGGGCCAACGTCCTGACTTTC.

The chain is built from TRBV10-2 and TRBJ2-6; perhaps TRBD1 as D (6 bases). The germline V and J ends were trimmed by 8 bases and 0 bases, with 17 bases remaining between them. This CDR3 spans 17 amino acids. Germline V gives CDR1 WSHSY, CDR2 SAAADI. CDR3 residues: CASARTGHNSGANVLTF. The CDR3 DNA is TGCGCCAGCGCACGAACGGGACACAACTCTGGGGCCAACGTCCTGACTTTC.

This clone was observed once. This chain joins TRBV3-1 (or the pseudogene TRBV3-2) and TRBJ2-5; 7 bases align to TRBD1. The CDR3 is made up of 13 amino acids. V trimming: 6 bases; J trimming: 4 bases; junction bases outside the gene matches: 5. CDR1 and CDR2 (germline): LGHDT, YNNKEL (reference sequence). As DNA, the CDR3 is TGTGCCAGCAGGGAAGGGGGCGGAGAGACCCAGTACTTC. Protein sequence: CASREGGGETQYF.

The CDR3 coding sequence is TGTGCCAGCAGCTTAGTCGGTCAGGGAAGCACCGGGGAGCTGTTTTTT. Translation: CASSLVGQGSTGELFF. The chain is built from TRBV7-9 and TRBJ2-2; possible D gene TRBD1, 5 bases. This CDR3 contains 16 residues. V was shortened by 1 base and J by 4 bases, with 13 bases between the two germline ends. Germline loops: CDR1 SEHNR, CDR2 FQNEAQ (reference sequence).

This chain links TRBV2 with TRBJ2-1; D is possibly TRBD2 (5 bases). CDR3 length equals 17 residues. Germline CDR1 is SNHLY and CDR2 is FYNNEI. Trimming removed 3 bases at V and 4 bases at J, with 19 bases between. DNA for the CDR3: TGTGCCAGCAGTGATCCCCTAACCTCCCGGGGTTACAATGAGCAGTTCTTC. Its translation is CASSDPLTSRGYNEQFF.

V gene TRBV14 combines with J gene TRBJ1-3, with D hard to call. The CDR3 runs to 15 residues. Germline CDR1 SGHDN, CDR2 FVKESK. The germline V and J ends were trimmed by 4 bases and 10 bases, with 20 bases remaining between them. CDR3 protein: CASSRDKGAVGTIYF. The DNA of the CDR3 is TGTGCCAGCAGCCGAGATAAAGGAGCGGTGGGGACCATATATTTT.

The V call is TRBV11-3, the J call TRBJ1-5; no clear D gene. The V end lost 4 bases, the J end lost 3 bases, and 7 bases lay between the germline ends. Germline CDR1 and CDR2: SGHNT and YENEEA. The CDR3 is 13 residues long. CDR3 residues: CASSSGNNQPQHF. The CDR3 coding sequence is TGTGCCAGCAGCTCGGGGAACAATCAGCCCCAGCATTTT.

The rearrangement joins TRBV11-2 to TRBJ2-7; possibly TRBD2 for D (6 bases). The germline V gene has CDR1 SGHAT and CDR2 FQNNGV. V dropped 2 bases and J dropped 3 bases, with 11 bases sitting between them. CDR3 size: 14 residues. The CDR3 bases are TGTGCCAGCAGCTTAACGGGGGAGAGCTACGAGCAGTACTTC. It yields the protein CASSLTGESYEQYF.

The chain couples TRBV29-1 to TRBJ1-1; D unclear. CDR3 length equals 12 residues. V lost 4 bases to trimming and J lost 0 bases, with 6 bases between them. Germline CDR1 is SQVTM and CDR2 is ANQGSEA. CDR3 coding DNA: TGCAGCGTTGTTGTAGTGAACACTGAAGCTTTCTTT. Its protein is CSVVVVNTEAFF.

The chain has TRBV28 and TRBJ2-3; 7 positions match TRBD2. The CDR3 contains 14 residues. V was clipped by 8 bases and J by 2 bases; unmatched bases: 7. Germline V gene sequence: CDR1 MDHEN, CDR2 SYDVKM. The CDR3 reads CASSGGRITDTQYF. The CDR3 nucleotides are TGTGCCAGCTCCGGGGGGAGAATCACAGATACGCAGTATTTT.

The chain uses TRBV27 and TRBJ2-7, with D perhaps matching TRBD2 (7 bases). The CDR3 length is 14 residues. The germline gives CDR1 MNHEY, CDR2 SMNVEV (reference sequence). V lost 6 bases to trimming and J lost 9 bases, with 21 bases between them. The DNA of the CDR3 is TGTGCCAGCAGGGGAGGGGGAACCGTCCGGAGGCAGTACTTC. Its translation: CASRGGGTVRRQYF.

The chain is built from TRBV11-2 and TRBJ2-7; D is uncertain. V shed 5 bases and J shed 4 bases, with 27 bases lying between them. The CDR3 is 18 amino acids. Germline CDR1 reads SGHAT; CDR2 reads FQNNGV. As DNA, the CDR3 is TGTGCCAGCAGCCCCCTCGTCCGGACCCCTTTTTCCCCTTACGAGCAGTACTTC. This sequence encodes CASSPLVRTPFSPYEQYF.

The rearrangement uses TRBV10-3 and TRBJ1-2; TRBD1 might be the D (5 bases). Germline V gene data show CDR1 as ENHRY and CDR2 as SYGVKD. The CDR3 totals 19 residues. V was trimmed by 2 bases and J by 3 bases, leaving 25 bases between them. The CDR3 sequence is CAISEPGGGPSGLDYGYTF. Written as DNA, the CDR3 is TGTGCCATCAGTGAGCCGGGGGGGGGACCCTCAGGGCTCGACTATGGCTACACCTTC.

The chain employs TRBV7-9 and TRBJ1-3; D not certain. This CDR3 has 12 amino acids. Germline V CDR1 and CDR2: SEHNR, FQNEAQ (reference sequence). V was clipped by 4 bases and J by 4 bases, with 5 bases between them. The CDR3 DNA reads TGTGCCAGCAGCTCCGTAGGAAACACCATATATTTT. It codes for CASSSVGNTIYF.

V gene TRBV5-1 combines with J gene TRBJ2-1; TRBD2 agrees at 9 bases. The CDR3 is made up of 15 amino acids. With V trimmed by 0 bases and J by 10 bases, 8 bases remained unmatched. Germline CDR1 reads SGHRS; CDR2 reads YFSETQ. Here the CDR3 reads CASSLVLAGNKEQFF. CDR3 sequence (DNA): TGCGCCAGCAGCTTGGTGCTAGCGGGAAATAAAGAGCAGTTCTTC.

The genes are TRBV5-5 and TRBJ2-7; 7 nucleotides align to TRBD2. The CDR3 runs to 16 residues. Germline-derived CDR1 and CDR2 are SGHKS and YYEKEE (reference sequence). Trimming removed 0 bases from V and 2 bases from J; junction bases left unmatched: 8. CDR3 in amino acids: CASSLEVASGTYEQYV. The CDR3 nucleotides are TGTGCCAGCAGCTTGGAAGTCGCTAGCGGAACCTACGAGCAGTACGTC.

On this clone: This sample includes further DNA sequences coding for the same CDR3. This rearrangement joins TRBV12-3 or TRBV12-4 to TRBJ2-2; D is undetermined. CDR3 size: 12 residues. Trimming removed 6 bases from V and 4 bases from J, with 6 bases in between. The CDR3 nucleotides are TGTGCCAGCAGCCTGGGCACCGGGGAGCTGTTTTTT. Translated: CASSLGTGELFF.

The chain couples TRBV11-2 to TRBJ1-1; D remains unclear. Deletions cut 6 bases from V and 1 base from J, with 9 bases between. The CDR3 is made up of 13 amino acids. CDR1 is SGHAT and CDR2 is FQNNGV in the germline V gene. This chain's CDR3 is CASRTTANTEAFF. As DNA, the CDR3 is TGTGCCAGCAGAACCACAGCGAACACTGAAGCTTTCTTT.

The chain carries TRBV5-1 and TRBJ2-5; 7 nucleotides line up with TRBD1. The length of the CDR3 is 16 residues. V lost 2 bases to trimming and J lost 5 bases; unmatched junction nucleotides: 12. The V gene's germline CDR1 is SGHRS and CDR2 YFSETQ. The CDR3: CASSLGGRGPRETQYF. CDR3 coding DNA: TGCGCCAGCAGCTTAGGGGGCAGGGGTCCTAGGGAGACCCAGTACTTC. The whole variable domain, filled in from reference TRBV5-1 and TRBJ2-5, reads KAGVTQTPRYLIKTRGQQVTLSCSPISGHRSVSWYQQTPGQGLQFLFEYFSETQRNKGNFPGRFSGRQFSNSRSEMNVSTLELGDSALYLCASSLGGRGPRETQYFGPGTRLLVL.

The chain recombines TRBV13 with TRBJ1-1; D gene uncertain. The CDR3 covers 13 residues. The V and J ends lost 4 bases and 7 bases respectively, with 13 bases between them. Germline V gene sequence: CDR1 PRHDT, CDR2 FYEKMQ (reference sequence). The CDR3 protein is CASSSTSVSEAFF. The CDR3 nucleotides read TGTGCCAGCAGCTCCACCTCTGTGAGTGAAGCTTTCTTT.

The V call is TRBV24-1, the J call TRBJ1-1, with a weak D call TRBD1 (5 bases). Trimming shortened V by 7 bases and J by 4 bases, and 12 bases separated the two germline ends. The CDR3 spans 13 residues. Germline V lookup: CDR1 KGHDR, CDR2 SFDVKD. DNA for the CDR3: TGTGCCACCAGCCTAGGGGTAAGCACTGAAGCTTTCTTT. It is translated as CATSLGVSTEAFF.

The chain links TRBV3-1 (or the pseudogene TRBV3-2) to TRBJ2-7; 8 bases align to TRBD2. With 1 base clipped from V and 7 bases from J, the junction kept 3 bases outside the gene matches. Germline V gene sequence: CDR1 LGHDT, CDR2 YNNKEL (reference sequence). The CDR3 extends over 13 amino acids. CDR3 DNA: TGTGCCAGCAGCCAAGGCGGGGGGCGGGAGCAGTACGTC. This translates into CASSQGGGREQYV.